This TCR beta chain is from a study of chemoradiotherapy in HPV16-positive cancers. Libraries were prepared by immunoSEQ multiplex PCR; TCRdb keeps only in-frame clonotypes and omits some of them. Among more than 9,500 clones, just under 80% were seen once, and the ten largest hold 2% to 2.5%. This clone has only a few counts. No antigen is known for it. Findings and limits, study-wide: In HPV16-positive patients, HPV-responsive T-cell expansion tracked better recurrence-free survival.

Sampling was conducted from a patient who underwent chemoradiotherapy. The sequence was collected from a human donor with HPV-associated anogenital cancer.

The CDR3 sequence: CASSTRLDRGQGYTF. CDR3 sequence (DNA): TGCGCCAGCTCGACCCGCCTCGACAGGGGGCAAGGCTACACCTTC. This rearrangement joins TRBV5-1 to TRBJ1-2; TRBD1 aligns across 10 bases. Looked up from germline, CDR1 is SGHRS and CDR2 is YFSETQ. V shed 7 bases and J 8 bases; nucleotides not matched to a gene: 14. The CDR3 contains 15 residues.